These 5 T cell receptor beta chains were sequenced from one sample in a study of molecular identifiers for immune sequencing clone quantification (dated by TCRdb to between 2017 and 2018). Libraries were built with PCR. The instrument was an Illumina HiSeq 4000. TCRdb itself trimmed the public reads at Q25 with fastp, ran MiXCR and retained productive beta chains. Records with the same CDR3 protein are collapsed into one entry carrying the most frequent genes and DNA. The sample yields around 65,000 distinct CDR3 sequences; 17% were counted once. The ten largest clones represent around 1.6% of the sample. The sequenced sample consisted of naive CD8+ T cells from blood, with Jurkat cell RNA spiked in. The cell subset or site label of this sample denotes: FACS-sorted CD8+CD4-CCR7+CD45RA+ naive T cells. Every receptor here comes from a human donor in good health. Some libraries in this study had Jurkat cell RNA spiked in.

This clonotype has at least ten counts. The chain recombines TRBV28 with TRBJ2-7; either TRBD1 or TRBD2 may supply D (5 bases each). The CDR3 runs to 13 residues. Germline values: CDR1 MDHEN, CDR2 SYDVKM. V was cut by 4 bases and J by 3 bases, with 10 bases left in between. CDR3 nucleotides: TGTGCCAGCAGTTCGGGACCTAACTACGAGCAGTACTTC. Protein product: CASSSGPNYEQYF.

In the case of this clonotype: Since a much larger clone is just one base distant, this may be a read error. The chain is built from TRBV7-6 and TRBJ1-4, with D possibly matching TRBD1 (6 bases). The CDR3 loop spans 14 amino acids. CDR1 is SGHVS, CDR2 FNYEAQ, per germline. With 1 base removed from V and 7 bases from J, the gap between germline ends came to 10 bases. The CDR3 DNA is TGTGCCAGCAGCTTAGGGCCCAGGGGTGAAAAACTGTTTTTT. Translation: CASSLGPRGEKLFF.

The rearrangement links TRBV3-1 to TRBJ2-1, with D perhaps matching TRBD2 (5 bases). Germline CDR1 LGHDT, CDR2 YNNKEL (reference sequence). The CDR3 has 14 amino acids. V lost 4 bases and J 6 bases, leaving 13 bases between the germline ends. This chain's CDR3 is CASSLHTSVNEQFF. In DNA form, the CDR3 reads TGTGCCAGCAGCCTTCATACTAGTGTCAATGAGCAGTTCTTC.

This clonotype has a count of ten or more. The chain carries TRBV6-6 and TRBJ2-4; D may correspond to TRBD1 or TRBD2 (5 bases each). The germline V gene has CDR1 MNHNY and CDR2 SVGAGI (reference sequence). V was shortened by 2 bases and J by 1 base, with 15 bases between the two germline ends. This CDR3 is 17 amino acids long. CDR3 bases: TGTGCCAGCAGTTACGCCGCTCTCAGGGACGCCAAAAACATTCAGTACTTC. Protein: CASSYAALRDAKNIQYF.

This clonotype was recorded many times. The rearrangement links TRBV20-1 to TRBJ2-7, with 9 bases identical to TRBD1. The germline CDR1 and CDR2 sequences are DFQATT and SNEGSKA (reference sequence). V dropped 6 bases and J dropped 5; count of bases not matched to a gene: 5. This CDR3 has 12 residues. CDR3 amino acids: CSAKDRGDEQYF. The CDR3 region has the DNA TGCAGTGCCAAGGACAGGGGTGACGAGCAGTACTTC.